Listed here are 27 T cell receptor beta chains from one sample, sequenced in a study of blood T cells in healthy people across ages. A J-beta primer mix and a sample-barcoded 5' primer were used in a second PCR of roughly 6 to 11 cycles. TCRdb used MiXCR to reprocess the 5' RACE reads, holding one entry per CDR3 protein. The data contain hundreds of thousands of distinct CDR3 sequences, about 44% of them singletons. Sequencing input: blood. The receptor source for this set is a man between 25 and 39 years old in good health.

This clonotype was seen only a few times. This chain links TRBV3-1 with TRBJ2-1, with TRBD2 matching 8 bases. This CDR3 is built from 13 residues. J lost 10 bases, V lost 11 bases, and 13 bases had no gene match. Germline lookup yields CDR1 LGHDT and CDR2 YNNKEL (reference sequence). The CDR3 loop is CAVRGGKLEEQFF. For the CDR3, the DNA is TGTGCCGTTCGGGGGGGGAAACTCGAGGAGCAGTTCTTC.

This clonotype was seen more than once but under ten times. The gene calls are TRBV29-1 and TRBJ2-7; 8 bases fit TRBD1. Germline CDR1 and CDR2: SQVTM and ANQGSEA. The CDR3 runs 13 residues. Trimming at V came to 6 bases and at J to 3 bases, leaving 7 bases not matched to a gene. Here the CDR3 reads CSVQGTGRYEQYF. In DNA, the CDR3 is TGCAGCGTGCAAGGGACAGGACGCTACGAGCAGTACTTC.

This clonotype is a singleton in its sample. The rearrangement uses TRBV9 and TRBJ2-1; perhaps D is TRBD1 or TRBD2 (5 bases each). Germline assignment: CDR1 SGDLS and CDR2 YYNGEE. This CDR3 is 15 amino acids long. Between the trimmed V and J ends, which lost 4 bases and 7 bases, there was a span of 18 bases. The CDR3 region is CASSPGTTLRNEQFF. The CDR3 DNA is TGTGCCAGCAGCCCCGGGACCACCCTGCGGAATGAGCAGTTCTTC.

The V gene is TRBV24-1, the J gene TRBJ1-1; D gene uncertain. CDR1 and CDR2 from the germline V gene are KGHDR and SFDVKD. V shed 3 bases and J shed 5 bases, with 12 bases lying between them. The CDR3 covers 14 residues. CDR3 bases: TGTGCCACCAGTGATCACGGGGTTGAAACTGAAGCTTTCTTT. Protein: CATSDHGVETEAFF.

The rearrangement joins TRBV7-9 to TRBJ2-3; TRBD1 aligns across 8 bases. After removal of 5 bases from V and 8 bases from J, the junction contained 18 bases not matched to a gene. Germline CDR1 SEHNR, CDR2 FQNEAQ (reference sequence). The CDR3 is made up of 17 amino acids. Written as DNA, the CDR3 is TGTGCCAGCAGCCCGACCACGGACAGGGATCTATCAGGTACGCAGTATTTT. It codes for CASSPTTDRDLSGTQYF.

In its sample, this clonotype was seen a few times. The chain has TRBV7-2 and TRBJ2-3; 8 nucleotides align to TRBD2. The CDR3 extends over 15 amino acids. The junction had 6 bases not matched to a gene; V was cut back by 3 bases and J by 4 bases. Germline V CDR1 and CDR2: SGHTA, FQGNSA. The CDR3 protein is CASSLDGRVADTQYF. DNA for the CDR3: TGTGCCAGCAGCTTGGACGGGAGGGTGGCAGATACGCAGTATTTT. The variable domain in full, with the rest retrieved from reference TRBV7-2 and TRBJ2-3, is GAGVSQSPSNKVTEKGKDVELRCDPISGHTALYWYRQSLGQGLEFLIYFQGNSAPDKSGLPSDRFSAERTGGSVSTLTIQRTQQEDSAVYLCASSLDGRVADTQYFGPGTRLTVL.

This clonotype showed up just a few times. The chain uses TRBV5-1 and TRBJ2-7; 7 positions agree with TRBD1. The V gene end was trimmed by 3 bases and the J gene end by 1 base; junction bases not matched to a gene: 4. The V gene's germline CDR1 is SGHRS and CDR2 YFSETQ. The CDR3 is 14 residues long. The CDR3 sequence is CASSSGQRSYEQYF. The CDR3 bases are TGCGCCAGCAGCTCGGGACAGAGATCCTACGAGCAGTACTTC.

The chain combines TRBV2 with TRBJ1-1, with 8 bases fitting TRBD1. The CDR3 extends over 15 amino acids. Germline V gene lookup returns CDR1 SNHLY and CDR2 FYNNEI. Germline trimming cut 4 bases from V and 2 bases from J; bases unmatched to any gene: 6. CDR3 protein: CASSAYRGTNTEAFF. CDR3 sequence (DNA): TGTGCCAGCAGTGCATACAGGGGGACTAACACTGAAGCTTTCTTT.

This clonotype was found a few times. This chain joins TRBV27 and TRBJ1-1; 10 nucleotides match TRBD1. Germline CDR1 reads MNHEY; CDR2 reads SMNVEV (reference sequence). Trimming at V came to 4 bases and at J to 4 bases, leaving 3 bases not matched to a gene. The CDR3 totals 14 residues. For the CDR3, the DNA is TGTGCCAGCAGTTGGGGACAGGGGAGCACTGAAGCTTTCTTT. This sequence encodes CASSWGQGSTEAFF.

This clonotype was seen more than once but under ten times. The chain joins TRBV20-1 to TRBJ2-1; 8 nucleotides line up with TRBD2. Unmatched junction bases numbered 9, after V lost 5 bases and J lost 3 bases. The CDR3 is made up of 15 amino acids. CDR1 DFQATT and CDR2 SNEGSKA come from the germline V gene (reference sequence). The CDR3 DNA sequence: TGCAGTGCTGTAAAACCTAGCGGGCGCTACAATGAGCAGTTCTTC. Its translation is CSAVKPSGRYNEQFF.

This clonotype was seen a handful of times. The chain links TRBV5-1 to TRBJ1-4; 9 nucleotides line up with TRBD1. The germline gives CDR1 SGHRS, CDR2 YFSETQ. V lost 2 bases to trimming and J lost 6 bases; unmatched junction nucleotides: 14. The CDR3 sequence is 18 residues long. For the CDR3, the DNA is TGCGCCAGCAGCTTAACGGACAGGGGCCGCGCGGGAGATGAAAAACTGTTTTTT. Translating it yields CASSLTDRGRAGDEKLFF.

The CDR3 nucleotides are TGTGCCAGCAGCCGCGGACGGCGAAATCCAGATACGCAGTATTTT. It encodes CASSRGRRNPDTQYF. This chain uses TRBV14 with TRBJ2-3, with D hard to call. Between the trimmed V and J ends, which lost 4 bases and 4 bases, there was a span of 15 bases. The CDR3 sequence is 15 residues long. Germline CDR1 SGHDN, CDR2 FVKESK.

This clonotype has only a few counts. The chain couples TRBV6-1 to TRBJ2-1; TRBD2 aligns across 9 bases. The V gene's germline CDR1 is MNHNS and CDR2 SASEGT. This CDR3 has 15 residues. J was trimmed by 4 bases and V by 6 bases; bases with no gene match: 7. The CDR3 DNA is TGTGCCAGCAGCAAAGCGGGGGGAACATACAATGAGCAGTTCTTC. This encodes CASSKAGGTYNEQFF.

The chain combines TRBV12-3 or TRBV12-4 with TRBJ1-2, with D uncertain. The CDR3 runs 15 residues. V shed 3 bases and J shed 4 bases, with 15 bases lying between them. The CDR3 DNA is TGTGCCAGCAGTTTGGACGGTGTAGAGGTCTATGGCTACACCTTC. Its translation: CASSLDGVEVYGYTF.

The rearrangement uses TRBV11-2 and TRBJ2-7, with 11 bases lining up with TRBD2. Germline V gives CDR1 SGHAT, CDR2 FQNNGV. This CDR3 has 15 residues. V trimming: 5 bases; J trimming: 2 bases; junction bases outside the gene matches: 5. CDR3 region: CASSTPSGGPYEQYF. Here the CDR3 DNA reads TGTGCCAGCAGCACCCCTAGCGGGGGGCCCTACGAGCAGTACTTC.

The rearrangement uses TRBV5-6 and TRBJ2-3; tentatively, D is TRBD1 or TRBD2 (5 bases each). The CDR3 consists of 16 residues. Germline V gene data show CDR1 as SGHDT and CDR2 as YYEEEE. The V end lost 1 base, the J end lost 4 bases, and 16 bases lay between the germline ends. The CDR3 sequence: CASSLRTPVSADTQYF. DNA of the CDR3: TGTGCCAGCAGCTTGAGGACACCAGTTAGCGCAGATACGCAGTATTTT.

This clonotype was picked up a small number of times. The V gene is TRBV7-2, the J gene TRBJ2-1; 8 bases align to TRBD1. This CDR3 region has 14 residues. CDR1 SGHTA and CDR2 FQGNSA come from the germline V gene. The junction had 6 bases not matched to a gene; V was cut back by 4 bases and J by 7 bases. The DNA of the CDR3 is TGTGCCAGCAGCTCGGGACAGGCGGTTAATGAGCAGTTCTTC. This sequence encodes CASSSGQAVNEQFF.

The gene calls are TRBV29-1 and TRBJ2-5; a weak D match, TRBD1 (6 bases). CDR1 is SQVTM and CDR2 is ANQGSEA in the germline V gene. The CDR3 has 15 amino acids. The V and J ends lost 2 bases and 4 bases respectively, with 17 bases between them. The CDR3 here is CSVETLQGGGETQYF. CDR3 nucleotides: TGCAGCGTTGAAACCCTACAGGGCGGAGGAGAGACCCAGTACTTC.

The gene calls are TRBV9 and TRBJ2-1; D remains ambiguous. Germline V gives CDR1 SGDLS, CDR2 YYNGEE. The V end was cut by 0 bases, the J end by 0 bases, with 7 bases between. The CDR3 spans 15 residues. The CDR3 DNA reads TGTGCCAGCAGCGTAGGGGTCGACTCCTACAATGAGCAGTTCTTC. It is translated as CASSVGVDSYNEQFF.

The CDR3 reads CATTGQGYNEQFF. CDR3 DNA sequence: TGTGCCACCACGGGACAGGGGTACAATGAGCAGTTCTTC. The rearrangement joins TRBV6-6 to TRBJ2-1; TRBD1 matches at 10 bases. The J segment lost 4 bases and the V segment lost 10 bases, leaving 4 bases of the junction unmatched. CDR1 MNHNY and CDR2 SVGAGI come from the germline V gene (reference sequence). This CDR3 has 13 residues.

The chain combines TRBV5-1 with TRBJ1-2; D may be TRBD1 (6 bases). CDR3 size: 14 residues. Germline V gene data show CDR1 as SGHRS and CDR2 as YFSETQ. The V gene lost 0 bases and the J gene lost 8 bases, with 14 bases spanning the gap. The CDR3 spells CASSLEPGARGYTF. The DNA of the CDR3 is TGCGCCAGCAGCTTGGAACCAGGGGCTCGGGGCTACACCTTC.

In the case of this clonotype: At one end, the junction sequence differs from germline, possibly due to a read error. The V and J genes are TRBV9 and TRBJ2-7; TRBD2 matches at 8 bases. The CDR3 loop spans 16 amino acids. Germline loops: CDR1 SGDLS, CDR2 YYNGEE. The CDR3 is CASSGDLSGSSYEQYF. In DNA, the CDR3 is TGTGCCAGCAGCGGCGACCTGAGCGGGAGCTCCTATGAGCAGTACTTC.

As regards this clonotype: A read error may explain this, as a much larger clone is one base away. V is TRBV2 and J is TRBJ2-7, with TRBD1 as a possible D gene (8 bases). CDR3 size: 15 residues. Deletions cut 2 bases from V and 7 bases from J, with 18 bases between. Germline assignment: CDR1 SNHLY and CDR2 FYNNEI. CDR3 in DNA: TGTGCCAGCAGTGAACAGGGGGCGGGGGTCAATGAGCAGTACTTC. Protein product: CASSEQGAGVNEQYF.

The chain is built from TRBV7-9 and TRBJ1-6; 7 bases match TRBD1. Germline assignment: CDR1 SEHNR and CDR2 FQNEAQ (reference sequence). Trimming at V came to 5 bases and at J to 9 bases, leaving 10 bases not matched to a gene. This CDR3 has 15 amino acids. CDR3 bases: TGTGCCAGCAGCCCGGGACGATCAGGGGGTTCACCCCTCCACTTT. Amino acids: CASSPGRSGGSPLHF.

This clonotype was counted between two and nine times. J is TRBJ2-1 and V is TRBV4-1; no definite D call. This CDR3 is built from 16 residues. Trimming left V 0 bases short and J 0 bases short, with 9 bases between. Per the germline V gene, CDR1 is MGHRA and CDR2 is YSYEKL. The CDR3 is CASSQDRANSYNEQFF. For the CDR3, the DNA is TGCGCCAGCAGCCAAGATCGAGCCAACTCCTACAATGAGCAGTTCTTC.

This clonotype was observed many times. In nucleotides, the CDR3 is TGCGCCAGCAGCCGCGTCCAGGGGATTAGCAATCAGCCCCAGCATTTT. This encodes CASSRVQGISNQPQHF. This rearrangement joins TRBV4-1 to TRBJ1-5; tentatively, D is TRBD1 (6 bases). The ends were cut back, 4 bases at V and 0 bases at J, with 13 bases in the middle. CDR1 is MGHRA and CDR2 is YSYEKL in the germline V gene. The CDR3 is made up of 16 amino acids.

This clonotype is a singleton in its sample. The chain uses TRBV30 and TRBJ2-3, with 10 nucleotides matching TRBD1. The J segment lost 4 bases and the V segment lost 8 bases, leaving 9 bases of the junction unmatched. Germline loops: CDR1 GTSNPN, CDR2 SVGIG (reference sequence). The CDR3 is made up of 14 amino acids. In DNA, the CDR3 is TGTGCCGGCCTGACAGGGGGCCGCGCAGATACGCAGTATTTT. Protein sequence: CAGLTGGRADTQYF.